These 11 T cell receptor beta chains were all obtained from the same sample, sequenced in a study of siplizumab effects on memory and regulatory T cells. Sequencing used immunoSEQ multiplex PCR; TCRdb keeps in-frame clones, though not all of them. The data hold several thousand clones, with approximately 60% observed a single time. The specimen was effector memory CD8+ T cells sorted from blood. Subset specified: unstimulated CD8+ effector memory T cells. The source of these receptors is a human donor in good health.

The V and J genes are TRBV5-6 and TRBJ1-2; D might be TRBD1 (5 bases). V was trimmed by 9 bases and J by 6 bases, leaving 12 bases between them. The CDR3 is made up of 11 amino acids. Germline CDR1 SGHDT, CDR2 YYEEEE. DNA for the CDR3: TGTGCCACCAGACGAGGGGATGGCTACACCTTC. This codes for CATRRGDGYTF.

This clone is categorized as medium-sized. For the CDR3, the DNA is TGTGCCAGCAGCGCGGACGGTGATGGCTACACCTTC. Encoded protein: CASSADGDGYTF. The chain combines TRBV9 with TRBJ1-2; D is uncertain. Trimming pared 3 bases from V and 6 bases from J, leaving 9 bases between. CDR1 and CDR2 (germline): SGDLS, YYNGEE. The CDR3 has 12 amino acids.

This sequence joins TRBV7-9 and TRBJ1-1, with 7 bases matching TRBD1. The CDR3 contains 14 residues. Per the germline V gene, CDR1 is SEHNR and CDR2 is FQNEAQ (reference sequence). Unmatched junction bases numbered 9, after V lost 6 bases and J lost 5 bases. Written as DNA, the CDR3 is TGTGCCAGCAGTCAAGGTACAGGGGTAACTGAAGCTTTCTTT. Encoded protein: CASSQGTGVTEAFF.

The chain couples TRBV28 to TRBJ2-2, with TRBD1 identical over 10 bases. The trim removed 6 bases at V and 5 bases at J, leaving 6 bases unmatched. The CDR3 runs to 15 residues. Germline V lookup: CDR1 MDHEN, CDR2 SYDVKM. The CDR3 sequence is CASRTGTGETGELFF. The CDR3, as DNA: TGTGCCAGCAGGACGGGGACAGGGGAAACCGGGGAGCTGTTTTTT.

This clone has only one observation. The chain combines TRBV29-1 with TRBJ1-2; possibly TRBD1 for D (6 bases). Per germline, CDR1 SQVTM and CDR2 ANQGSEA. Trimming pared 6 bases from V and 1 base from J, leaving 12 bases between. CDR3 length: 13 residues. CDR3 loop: CSVQGGGNYGYTF. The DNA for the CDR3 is TGCAGCGTCCAAGGGGGGGGTAACTATGGCTACACCTTC. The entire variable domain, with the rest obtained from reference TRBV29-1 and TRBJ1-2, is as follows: SAVISQKPSRDICQRGTSLTIQCQVDSQVTMMFWYRQQPGQSLTLIATANQGSEATYESGFVIDKFPISRPNLTFSTLTVSNMSPEDSSIYLCSVQGGGNYGYTFGSGTRLTVV.

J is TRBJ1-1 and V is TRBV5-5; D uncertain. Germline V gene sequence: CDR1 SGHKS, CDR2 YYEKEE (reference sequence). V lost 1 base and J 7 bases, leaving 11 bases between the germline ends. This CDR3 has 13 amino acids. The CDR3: CASSLPSGDEAFF. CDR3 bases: TGTGCCAGCAGCTTGCCATCAGGTGATGAAGCTTTCTTT.

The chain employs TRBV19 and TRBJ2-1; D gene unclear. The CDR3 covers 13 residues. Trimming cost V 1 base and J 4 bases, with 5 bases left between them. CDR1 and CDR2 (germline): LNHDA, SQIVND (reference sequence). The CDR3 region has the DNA TGTGCCAGTAGTATAGCTGGATACAATGAGCAGTTCTTC. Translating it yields CASSIAGYNEQFF. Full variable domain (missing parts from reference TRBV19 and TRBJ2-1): DGGITQSPKYLFRKEGQNVTLSCEQNLNHDAMYWYRQDPGQGLRLIYYSQIVNDFQKGDIAEGYSVSREKKESFPLTVTSAQKNPTAFYLCASSIAGYNEQFFGPGTRLTVL.

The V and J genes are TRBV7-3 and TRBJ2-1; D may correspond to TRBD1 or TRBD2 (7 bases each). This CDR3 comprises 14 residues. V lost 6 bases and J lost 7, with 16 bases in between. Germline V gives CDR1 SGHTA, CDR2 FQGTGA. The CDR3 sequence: CASREGGGPNEQFF. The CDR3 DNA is TGTGCCAGCAGAGAGGGAGGGGGCCCGAATGAGCAGTTCTTC.

DNA of the CDR3: TGTGCCAGCAGCCTGGGGGGGATTAACACCGGGGAGCTGTTTTTT. The encoded protein is CASSLGGINTGELFF. The V gene is TRBV5-4, the J gene TRBJ2-2, with 7 bases fitting TRBD2. The V segment lost 4 bases and the J segment 2 bases; nucleotides outside the gene matches: 5. CDR3 size: 15 residues. Germline V CDR1 and CDR2: SGHNT, YYREEE (reference sequence).

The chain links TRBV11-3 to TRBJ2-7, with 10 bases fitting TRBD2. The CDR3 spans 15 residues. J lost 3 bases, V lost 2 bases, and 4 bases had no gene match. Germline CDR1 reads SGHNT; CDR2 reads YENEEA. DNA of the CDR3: TGTGCCAGCAGCTTAAGCTCTAGCGGGGGCTACGAGCAGTACTTC. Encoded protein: CASSLSSSGGYEQYF.

CDR3 loop: CASSSGLAGDLHEQYF. The CDR3 DNA follows: TGTGCCAGCAGCTCGGGACTAGCGGGGGACCTCCACGAGCAGTACTTC. The chain links TRBV7-8 to TRBJ2-7; TRBD2 matches at 14 bases. V lost 4 bases, J lost 5 bases, and 7 bases stayed unmatched. Germline assignment: CDR1 SGHVS and CDR2 FQNEAQ. This CDR3 has 16 residues.